This T cell receptor (beta chain) originates from a study of shared clonotypes between healthy human individuals. Study observations and caveats: The small donor group covered limited genetic and exposure diversity. An expected dependence of interdonor clonotype sharing on sequencing depth was noted. Shared clonotypes: roughly 5% naive CD4, under 4% naive CD8, about 2.5% memory CD4, under 0.45% memory CD8. The four-donor shared clonotypes exceeded non-shared clonotypes in generation probability, with non-shared ones scoring lower.

With 8 bases removed from V and 6 bases from J, the gap between germline ends came to 22 bases. The CDR3 runs to 15 residues. Germline V CDR1 and CDR2: MNHEY, SMNVEV (reference sequence). Concerning this clone itself: Its antigen remains unidentified.

The protocol was immunoSEQ multiplex PCR, while the TCRdb copy is restricted to in-frame clones and leaves out a portion. The table includes approximately 2.1 million clones, approximately 93% detected once. This receptor was obtained from a man between 18 and 29 years old in good health. Some clones in this sample may be carry-over from other donors' samples. Input material: naive CD4+ T cells from PBMCs. Subset in this sample: CD45RA+ positively selected. The gene calls are TRBV27 and TRBJ1-2; D is perhaps TRBD1 (6 bases). The CDR3 protein is CASGTEFDGDNGYTF. CDR3 sequence (DNA): TGTGCCAGCGGCACCGAATTTGACGGGGACAATGGCTACACCTTC.